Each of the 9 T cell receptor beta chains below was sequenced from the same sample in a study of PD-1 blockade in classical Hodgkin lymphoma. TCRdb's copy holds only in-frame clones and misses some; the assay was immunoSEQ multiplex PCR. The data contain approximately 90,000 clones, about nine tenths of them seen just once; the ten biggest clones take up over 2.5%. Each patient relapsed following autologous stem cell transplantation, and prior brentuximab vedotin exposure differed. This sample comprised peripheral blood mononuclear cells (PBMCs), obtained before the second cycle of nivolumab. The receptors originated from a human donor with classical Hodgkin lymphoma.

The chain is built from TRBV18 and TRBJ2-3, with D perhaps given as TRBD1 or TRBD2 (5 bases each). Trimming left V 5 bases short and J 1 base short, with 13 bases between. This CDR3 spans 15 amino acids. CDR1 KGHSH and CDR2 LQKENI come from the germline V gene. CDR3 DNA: TGTGCCAGCTCAGCCAGGGAGCCCGGCACAGATACGCAGTATTTT. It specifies CASSAREPGTDTQYF.

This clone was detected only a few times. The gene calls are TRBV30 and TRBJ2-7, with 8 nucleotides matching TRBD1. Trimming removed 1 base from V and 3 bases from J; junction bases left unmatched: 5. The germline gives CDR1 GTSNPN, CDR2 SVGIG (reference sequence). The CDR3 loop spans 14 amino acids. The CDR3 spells CAWSEGTGVYEQYF. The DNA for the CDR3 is TGTGCCTGGAGTGAAGGGACAGGAGTCTACGAGCAGTACTTC.

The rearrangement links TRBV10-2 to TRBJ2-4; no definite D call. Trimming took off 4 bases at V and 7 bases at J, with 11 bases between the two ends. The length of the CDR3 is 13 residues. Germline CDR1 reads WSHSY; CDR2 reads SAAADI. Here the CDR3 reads CASSGPVANIQYF. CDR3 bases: TGCGCCAGCAGTGGGCCAGTCGCTAACATTCAGTACTTC.

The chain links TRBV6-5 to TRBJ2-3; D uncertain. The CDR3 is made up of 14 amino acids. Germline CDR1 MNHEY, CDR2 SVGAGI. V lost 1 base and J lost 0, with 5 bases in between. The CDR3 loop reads CASSYLPSTDTQYF. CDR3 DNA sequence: TGTGCCAGCAGTTACTTGCCTAGCACAGATACGCAGTATTTT.

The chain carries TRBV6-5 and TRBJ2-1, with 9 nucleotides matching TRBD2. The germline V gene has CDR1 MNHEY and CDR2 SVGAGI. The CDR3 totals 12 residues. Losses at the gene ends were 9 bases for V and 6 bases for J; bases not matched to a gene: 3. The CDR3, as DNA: TGTGCCAGTCTTAGCGGGAGCAATGAGCAGTTCTTC. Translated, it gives CASLSGSNEQFF.

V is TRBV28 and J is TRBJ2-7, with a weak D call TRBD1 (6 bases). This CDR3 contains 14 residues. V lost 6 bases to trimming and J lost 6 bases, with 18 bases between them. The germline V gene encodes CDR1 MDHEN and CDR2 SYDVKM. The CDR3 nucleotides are TGTGCCAGCAGCTCCGGACAGTCGCCTAGCGAGCAGTACTTC. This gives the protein CASSSGQSPSEQYF.

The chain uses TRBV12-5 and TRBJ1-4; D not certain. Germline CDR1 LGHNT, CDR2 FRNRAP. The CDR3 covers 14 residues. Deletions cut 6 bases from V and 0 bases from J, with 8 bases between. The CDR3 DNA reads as TGTGCTAGTGGACTCTTTGCAACTAATGAAAAACTGTTTTTT. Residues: CASGLFATNEKLFF.

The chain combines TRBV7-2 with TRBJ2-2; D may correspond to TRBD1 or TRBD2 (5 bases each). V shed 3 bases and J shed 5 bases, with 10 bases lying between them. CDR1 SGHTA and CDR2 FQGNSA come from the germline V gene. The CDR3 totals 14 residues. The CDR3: CASSFLGETGELFF. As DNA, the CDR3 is TGTGCCAGCAGCTTCCTGGGGGAGACCGGGGAGCTGTTTTTT.

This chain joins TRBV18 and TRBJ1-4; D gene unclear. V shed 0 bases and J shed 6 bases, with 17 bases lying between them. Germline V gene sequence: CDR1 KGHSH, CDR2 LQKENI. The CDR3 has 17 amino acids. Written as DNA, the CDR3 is TGTGCCAGCTCACCACCGAATTCTGGACCCCGGGATGAAAAACTGTTTTTT. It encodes CASSPPNSGPRDEKLFF.